These 22 T cell receptor beta chains were sequenced from one sample in a study of cytomegalovirus exposure and HLA in healthy donors. PCR primers comprised 60 Vbeta and 13 Jbeta primers. The protocol was immunoSEQ multiplex PCR, while the TCRdb copy is restricted to in-frame clones and leaves out a portion. The sample consists of more than 150,000 clones, 81% of them appearing once. The sequenced sample was PBMCs. Receptors were obtained from a man between 45 and 60 years old in good health and CMV-seronegative.

The chain uses TRBV25-1 and TRBJ1-6; tentative D call: TRBD1 (5 bases). The germline V and J ends were trimmed by 8 bases and 7 bases, with 9 bases remaining between them. The CDR3 contains 12 residues. Germline V gene sequence: CDR1 MGHDK, CDR2 SYGVNS. This CDR3 reads CASPGCNSPLHF. The CDR3 nucleotides are TGTGCCAGCCCAGGGTGCAATTCACCCCTCCACTTT.

The chain joins TRBV2 to TRBJ2-6; a weak D match, TRBD2 (5 bases). Trimming cost V 7 bases and J 4 bases, with 14 bases left between them. Germline assignment: CDR1 SNHLY and CDR2 FYNNEI. The CDR3 totals 15 residues. The DNA for the CDR3 is TGTGCCAGCAAAGAGGAGTGGAGGGGGGCCAACGTCCTGACTTTC. Its protein product is CASKEEWRGANVLTF.

This chain's CDR3 is CASSFSGTVNTGELFF. DNA of the CDR3: TGTGCCAGCAGCTTCTCCGGGACAGTGAACACCGGGGAGCTGTTTTTT. This chain joins TRBV7-2 and TRBJ2-2, with 7 nucleotides matching TRBD1. This CDR3 contains 16 residues. The junction had 5 bases not matched to a gene; V was cut back by 3 bases and J by 1 base. Germline CDR1 and CDR2: SGHTA and FQGNSA. The whole variable domain, filled in from reference TRBV7-2 and TRBJ2-2, reads GAGVSQSPSNKVTEKGKDVELRCDPISGHTALYWYRQSLGQGLEFLIYFQGNSAPDKSGLPSDRFSAERTGGSVSTLTIQRTQQEDSAVYLCASSFSGTVNTGELFFGEGSRLTVL.

The rearrangement joins TRBV4-3 to TRBJ1-3; D not resolved. V shed 1 base and J shed 2 bases, with 15 bases lying between them. Germline V CDR1 and CDR2: LGHNA, YSLEER. The CDR3 covers 17 residues. The CDR3 sequence is CASSQGFSGAAGNTIYF. CDR3 in DNA: TGCGCCAGCAGCCAAGGATTCTCGGGAGCCGCTGGAAACACCATATATTTT.

The chain recombines TRBV7-2 with TRBJ2-3; 7 nucleotides line up with TRBD2. Germline CDR1 SGHTA, CDR2 FQGNSA. The CDR3 has 14 amino acids. With V trimmed by 5 bases and J by 9 bases, 11 bases remained unmatched. Here the CDR3 reads CASSVGTTSRTQYF. The CDR3 region has the DNA TGTGCCAGCAGCGTTGGGACTACCAGTCGGACGCAGTATTTT.

This sequence joins TRBV5-1 and TRBJ1-4, with D perhaps TRBD1 (6 bases). CDR1 is SGHRS, CDR2 YFSETQ, per germline. The germline V and J ends were trimmed by 4 bases and 2 bases, with 12 bases remaining between them. The CDR3 contains 15 residues. CDR3 loop: CASSRGGATNEKLFF. CDR3 coding DNA: TGCGCCAGCAGCAGAGGGGGGGCGACTAATGAAAAACTGTTTTTT.

This clone has only one observation. In DNA form, the CDR3 reads TGTGCCACCAGCAGAAACCCCGCAAGCGGGGACTCCTACGAGCAGTACTTC. Encoded protein: CATSRNPASGDSYEQYF. V gene TRBV15 combines with J gene TRBJ2-7; TRBD2 matches at 7 bases. The CDR3 runs 17 residues. Germline V gene data show CDR1 as LNHNV and CDR2 as YYDKDF (reference sequence). With 2 bases clipped from V and 0 bases from J, the junction kept 10 bases outside the gene matches.

V is TRBV11-2 and J is TRBJ1-3; no clear D gene. From germline, CDR1 is SGHAT and CDR2 FQNNGV. The CDR3 consists of 14 residues. Trimming shortened V by 3 bases and J by 3 bases, and 9 bases separated the two germline ends. The CDR3 loop reads CASSLTRSGNTIYF. The CDR3 DNA follows: TGTGCCAGCAGCTTGACACGAAGTGGAAACACCATATATTTT.

The chain employs TRBV5-5 and TRBJ2-7, with 7 bases aligning to TRBD1. The germline gives CDR1 SGHKS, CDR2 YYEKEE (reference sequence). J gave up 4 bases and V 4 bases, and 8 bases lay outside the gene matches. This CDR3 is 14 amino acids long. The CDR3 sequence is CASSRGTELYEQYF. The CDR3 DNA reads TGTGCCAGCAGCAGGGGGACAGAGCTGTACGAGCAGTACTTC.

V and J are TRBV4-2 and TRBJ1-2, with no clear D. V gave up 1 base and J gave up 1 base, with 7 bases separating them. The CDR3 is made up of 14 amino acids. CDR1 is LGHNA, CDR2 YNFKEQ, per germline. The CDR3 nucleotides read TGTGCCAGCAGCCAAGTCGGGAGTAACTATGGCTACACCTTC. Translated, it gives CASSQVGSNYGYTF.

This clone has only a few counts. The chain carries TRBV18 and TRBJ1-1; D gene unclear. The CDR3 runs 14 residues. The germline CDR1 and CDR2 sequences are KGHSH and LQKENI. V lost 2 bases and J 3 bases, leaving 10 bases between the germline ends. DNA for the CDR3: TGTGCCAGCTCACCATTAGTTAGAGACACTGAAGCTTTCTTT. Translation: CASSPLVRDTEAFF. Looking up the rest from reference TRBV18 and TRBJ1-1 gives the full variable domain: NAGVMQNPRHLVRRRGQEARLRCSPMKGHSHVYWYRQLPEEGLKFMVYLQKENIIDESGMPKERFSAEFPKEGPSILRIQQVVRGDSAAYFCASSPLVRDTEAFFGQGTRLTVV.

This clone was counted a few times. The chain employs TRBV30 and TRBJ2-2; perhaps TRBD1 as D (5 bases). The CDR3 totals 14 residues. Trimming took off 5 bases at V and 0 bases at J, with 10 bases between the two ends. The germline V gene encodes CDR1 GTSNPN and CDR2 SVGIG (reference sequence). The CDR3 loop reads CAWFTGANTGELFF. For the CDR3, the DNA is TGTGCCTGGTTTACAGGCGCGAACACCGGGGAGCTGTTTTTT.

This chain connects TRBV30 to TRBJ1-5; 7 bases are shared with TRBD1. This CDR3 spans 14 amino acids. The germline V gene encodes CDR1 GTSNPN and CDR2 SVGIG (reference sequence). J gave up 6 bases and V 0 bases, and 5 bases lay outside the gene matches. Written as DNA, the CDR3 is TGTGCCTGGAGTGTCGGGACAGCGGCTCAGCCCCAGCATTTT. It is translated as CAWSVGTAAQPQHF.

The gene calls are TRBV5-6 and TRBJ2-7, with D possibly being TRBD2 (6 bases). Trimming stripped 3 bases from V and 1 base from J, with 8 bases between. In germline, CDR1 is SGHDT, CDR2 YYEEEE. There are 13 residues in the CDR3. CDR3 coding DNA: TGTGCCAGCAGCTCGGGACTTTCCTACGAGCAGTACTTC. Residues: CASSSGLSYEQYF.

This chain uses TRBV2 with TRBJ2-2; D is possibly TRBD1 (5 bases). This CDR3 is 14 amino acids long. Trimming took 4 bases from V and 1 from J, leaving 7 bases between them. Germline lookup yields CDR1 SNHLY and CDR2 FYNNEI. The CDR3 DNA sequence: TGTGCCAGCAGTGGACAGAAGAACACCGGGGAGCTGTTTTTT. It yields the protein CASSGQKNTGELFF.

The V gene is TRBV6-5, the J gene TRBJ2-3, with 8 bases that match TRBD1. The germline gives CDR1 MNHEY, CDR2 SVGAGI. There are 12 residues in the CDR3. Trimming removed 11 bases from V and 3 bases from J; junction bases left unmatched: 4. The CDR3 is CASRTGTDTQYF. CDR3 nucleotides: TGTGCCTCCCGGACAGGGACAGATACGCAGTATTTT.

This sequence joins TRBV6-5 and TRBJ2-2; 10 bases line up with TRBD2. The CDR3 extends over 15 amino acids. J lost 4 bases, V lost 4 bases, and 3 bases had no gene match. Germline V gene lookup returns CDR1 MNHEY and CDR2 SVGAGI. The CDR3 region is CASSFLAGGTGELFF. As DNA, the CDR3 is TGTGCCAGCAGTTTCTTAGCGGGGGGCACCGGGGAGCTGTTTTTT.

J is TRBJ2-1 and V is TRBV5-1; D perhaps matches TRBD1 (5 bases). Germline-derived CDR1 and CDR2 are SGHRS and YFSETQ. The CDR3 length is 13 residues. The ends were cut back, 0 bases at V and 6 bases at J, with 7 bases in the middle. The CDR3 here is CASSLGQGNEQFF. The CDR3 region has the DNA TGCGCCAGCAGCTTGGGGCAGGGCAATGAGCAGTTCTTC.

The chain carries TRBV5-4 and TRBJ2-2; TRBD2 aligns across 9 bases. Germline CDR1 SGHNT, CDR2 YYREEE (reference sequence). This CDR3 contains 17 residues. V lost 4 bases, J lost 6 bases, and 13 bases stayed unmatched. CDR3 residues: CASSPLPRGGTAGELFF. CDR3 DNA sequence: TGTGCCAGCAGCCCGCTCCCGCGGGGGGGCACGGCCGGGGAGCTGTTTTTT.

The rearrangement links TRBV6-5 to TRBJ2-7; D is unresolved. The CDR3 spans 12 residues. Germline assignment: CDR1 MNHEY and CDR2 SVGAGI. V shed 6 bases and J shed 3 bases, with 9 bases lying between them. The CDR3 region is CASSNSHYEQYF. The CDR3 DNA is TGTGCCAGCAGCAATTCCCACTACGAGCAGTACTTC.

This clone was counted a single time. The gene calls are TRBV6-7 and TRBJ1-4, with TRBD1 matching over 9 bases. TRBV6-7 is identified as an open reading frame with a role that is uncertain. The trim removed 8 bases at V and 6 bases at J, leaving 7 bases unmatched. This CDR3 spans 14 amino acids. The CDR3 nucleotides are TGTGCCAGCGACCGGGACAGGGTTTATGAAAAACTGTTTTTT. This sequence encodes CASDRDRVYEKLFF.

The chain links TRBV25-1 to TRBJ1-6, with a possible D match to TRBD1 (6 bases). In germline, CDR1 is MGHDK, CDR2 SYGVNS. The CDR3 sequence is 16 residues long. V was pared by 6 bases and J by 6 bases, with 18 bases between. The DNA for the CDR3 is TGTGCCAGCAGACCCCCCCGACAGGATCCTAATTCACCCCTCCACTTT. This codes for CASRPPRQDPNSPLHF.